The T cell receptor (beta chain) described here comes from a study of T-cell reconstitution after alpha-beta-depleted transplantation in children. The study's findings and limits: In patients about two months after transplant, alpha-beta T cells reportedly arose from several hundred expanded graft clones. Recipient T cells and thymic progenitors that survived were the source of the high TCRbeta diversity seen at day 60 in some patients. At the one-year point after transplant, T-cell counts and TCRbeta diversity were found to come mostly from T cells that had been newly produced.

In the case of this clonotype: Its target is not known.

Germline-derived CDR1 and CDR2 are LNHDA and SQIVND (reference sequence). The V end was cut by 3 bases, the J end by 4 bases, with 15 bases between. The CDR3 has 16 amino acids. Preparation of the TCRbeta library used unique molecular identifiers. TCRdb re-called the PCR reads through MiXCR, storing one row per CDR3 protein. Altogether about 580,000 distinct CDR3 sequences are present, 25% to 30% being singletons, with the ten largest covering 30% to 40%. Sequencing was performed on PBMCs, taken before TCRalphabeta/CD19-depleted stem cell transplant. The sequence came from a boy younger than two with Wiskott-Aldrich syndrome, due to receive a stem cell transplant. V is TRBV19 and J is TRBJ1-4; D gene ambiguous. CDR3 sequence: CASSIRTGRGNEKLFF. DNA of the CDR3: TGTGCCAGTAGTATTCGGACCGGGCGTGGTAATGAAAAACTGTTTTTT.